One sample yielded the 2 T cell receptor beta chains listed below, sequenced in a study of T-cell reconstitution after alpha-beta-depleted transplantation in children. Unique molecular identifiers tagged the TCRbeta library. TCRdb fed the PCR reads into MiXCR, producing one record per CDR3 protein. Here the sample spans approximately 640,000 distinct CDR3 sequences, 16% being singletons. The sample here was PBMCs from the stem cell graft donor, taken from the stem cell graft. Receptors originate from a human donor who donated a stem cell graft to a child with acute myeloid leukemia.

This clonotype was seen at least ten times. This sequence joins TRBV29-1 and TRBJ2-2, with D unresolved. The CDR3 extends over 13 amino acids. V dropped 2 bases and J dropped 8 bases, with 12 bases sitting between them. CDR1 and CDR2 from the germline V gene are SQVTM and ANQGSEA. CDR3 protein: CSVERASSGELFF. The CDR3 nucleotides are TGCAGCGTTGAAAGGGCTAGTTCTGGGGAGCTGTTTTTT.

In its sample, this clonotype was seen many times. This CDR3 reads CAISEPGELFF. The CDR3 DNA reads TGTGCCATCAGTGAGCCAGGGGAGCTGTTTTTT. The rearrangement uses TRBV10-3 and TRBJ2-2; D gene uncertain. V lost 2 bases, J lost 8 bases, and 3 bases lay in between. Germline V lookup: CDR1 ENHRY, CDR2 SYGVKD. This CDR3 is 11 amino acids long.